This TCR beta chain emerged from a study of cytomegalovirus exposure and HLA in healthy donors. Germline V lookup: CDR1 LNHDA, CDR2 SQIVND (reference sequence). Losses at the gene ends were 5 bases for V and 6 bases for J; bases not matched to a gene: 9. The CDR3 sequence is 16 residues long. Study results and limitations: The authors listed some 150 TCR beta chains as cytomegalovirus-associated. Highest at DRB1 and lowest at HLA-C, TCR association rates differed among HLA loci in a later analysis. The classifier reportedly diagnosed cytomegalovirus status with high sensitivity and specificity.

On this clone itself: Its target is unknown.

PCR employed 60 Vbeta and 13 Jbeta primers. The table came from immunoSEQ multiplex PCR; TCRdb's copy has only in-frame clones and leaves some out. The data show 90,000 to 100,000 clones, 80% to 85% seen once. The gene calls are TRBV19 and TRBJ1-4; 10 bases are shared with TRBD1. The sequence was obtained from a man between 40 and 49 years old in good health and CMV-seronegative. The sample comprised PBMCs. The CDR3 bases are TGTGCCAGTAGTCCGGTCGGGGACAGGGGCCATGAAAAACTGTTTTTT. Translated, it gives CASSPVGDRGHEKLFF.